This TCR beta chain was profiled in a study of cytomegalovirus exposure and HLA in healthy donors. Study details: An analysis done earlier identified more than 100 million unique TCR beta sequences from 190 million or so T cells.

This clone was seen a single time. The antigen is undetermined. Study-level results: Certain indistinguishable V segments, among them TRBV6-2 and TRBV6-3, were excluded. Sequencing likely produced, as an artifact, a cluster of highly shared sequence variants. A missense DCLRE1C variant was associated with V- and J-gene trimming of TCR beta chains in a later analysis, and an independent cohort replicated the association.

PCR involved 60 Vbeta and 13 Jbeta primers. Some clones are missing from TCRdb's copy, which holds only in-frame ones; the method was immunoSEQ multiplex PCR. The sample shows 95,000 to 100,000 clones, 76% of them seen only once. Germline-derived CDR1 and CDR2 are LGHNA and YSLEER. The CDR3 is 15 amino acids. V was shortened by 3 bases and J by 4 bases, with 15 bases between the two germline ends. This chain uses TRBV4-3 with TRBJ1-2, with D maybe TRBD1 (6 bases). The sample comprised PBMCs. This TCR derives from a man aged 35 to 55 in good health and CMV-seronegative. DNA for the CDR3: TGCGCCAGCAGCCAGGGGCAAGGGGGGGGCTATGGCTACACCTTC. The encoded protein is CASSQGQGGGYGYTF.